The 32 T cell receptor beta chains presented below share a single source sample, sequenced in a study of T cells in Graves' hyperthyroidism and ophthalmopathy (dated by TCRdb to between 2017 and 2020). To prepare the library, multiplex PCR was applied. Reads for this sample came from an Illumina HiSeq 2000. Amplification of TCR beta CDR3 regions was carried out from RNA transcripts. For the first round of RT-PCR on the TCR CDR3, the HTBI primer set was used together with the Qiagen OneStep RT-PCR kit. Through fastp at Q25 and MiXCR, TCRdb rebuilt clones from the public reads, retaining in-frame beta chains. Entries are consolidated by CDR3 protein sequence, retaining the most common genes and DNA. Across this sample there are over 650,000 distinct CDR3 sequences, with 16% seen only once. Roughly 8% of the sample belongs to the ten largest clones. Source material: blood. The receptor source for this set is a man aged 18 to 30 with Graves' hyperthyroidism.

This clonotype showed up many times. V is TRBV2 and J is TRBJ2-3; 16 bases fit TRBD2. Per germline, CDR1 SNHLY and CDR2 FYNNEI. V lost 8 bases, J lost 3 bases, and 11 bases stayed unmatched. This CDR3 spans 18 amino acids. The CDR3 DNA follows: TGTGCCAGCCGAACCGGGACTAGCGGGAGGGCCTGGACAGATACGCAGTATTTT. It is translated as CASRTGTSGRAWTDTQYF.

As concerns this clonotype: Given a much more abundant clone one base away, this may be a read error. The conserved final phenylalanine or tryptophan is absent from the CDR3, which likely points to a read error. V usage is TRBV2 and J usage is TRBJ1-2, with TRBD1 matching 8 bases. Germline CDR1 and CDR2: SNHLY and FYNNEI. Trimming took 5 bases from V and 3 from J; bases not matched to a gene: 2. The CDR3 is 13 residues long. Here the CDR3 DNA reads TGTGCCAGCAGTCGGGGACAGGACTATGGCTACACCCTC. It is translated as CASSRGQDYGYTL.

This clonotype was counted between two and nine times. V usage is TRBV20-1 and J usage is TRBJ2-1, with 13 bases lining up with TRBD2. The CDR3 totals 15 residues. With 4 bases clipped from V and 1 base from J, the junction kept 1 base outside the gene matches. Germline-derived CDR1 and CDR2 are DFQATT and SNEGSKA (reference sequence). The CDR3 is CSAKGLAGSYNEQFF. The CDR3 region has the DNA TGCAGTGCTAAGGGACTAGCGGGGTCCTACAATGAGCAGTTCTTC.

There are a few counts of this clonotype. The rearrangement uses TRBV18 and TRBJ2-5, with 8 bases identical to TRBD2. Germline V gene sequence: CDR1 KGHSH, CDR2 LQKENI. The CDR3 sequence is 17 residues long. The V and J ends lost 6 bases and 2 bases, in that order; junction bases with no gene match: 14. CDR3 DNA: TGTGCCAGCTCCCACTCGATATTAGCGGGGATACAAGAGACCCAGTACTTC. Translation gives CASSHSILAGIQETQYF.

DNA of the CDR3: TGTGCCAGCAGTTTCACAGACCAGAATCAGCCCCAGCATTTT. This translates into CASSFTDQNQPQHF. This rearrangement joins TRBV28 to TRBJ1-5, with D unclear. Germline assignment: CDR1 MDHEN and CDR2 SYDVKM. This CDR3 is built from 14 residues. The V and J ends lost 3 bases and 4 bases respectively, with 10 bases between them.

This clonotype was seen ten or more times. The CDR3 sequence is CASSGATELAGLSSYEQYF. CDR3 DNA: TGTGCCAGCAGTGGGGCTACGGAACTAGCGGGTTTAAGCTCCTACGAGCAGTACTTC. The rearrangement uses TRBV2 and TRBJ2-7; TRBD2 aligns across 9 bases. V shed 4 bases, J shed 0 bases, and the junction held 16 bases outside the gene matches. The CDR3 is made up of 19 amino acids. Germline V lookup: CDR1 SNHLY, CDR2 FYNNEI.

This clonotype was recorded many times. This sequence joins TRBV12-3 or TRBV12-4 and TRBJ2-1; 10 nucleotides line up with TRBD1. This CDR3 comprises 15 residues. The J segment lost 9 bases and the V segment lost 3 bases, leaving 8 bases of the junction unmatched. In DNA form, the CDR3 reads TGTGCCAGCAGTTTCATCGACAGGGGGCATCGTGAGCAGTTCTTC. Protein: CASSFIDRGHREQFF.

This clonotype was seen only a few times. The CDR3 here is CASSSLAGEVTGELFF. The CDR3 bases are TGTGCCAGCAGTTCTCTAGCGGGAGAGGTCACCGGGGAGCTGTTTTTT. The chain couples TRBV7-6 to TRBJ2-2, with 10 bases that match TRBD2. V shed 6 bases, J shed 4 bases, and the junction held 8 bases outside the gene matches. The germline gives CDR1 SGHVS, CDR2 FNYEAQ. The CDR3 loop spans 16 amino acids.

This clonotype has only a few counts. V usage is TRBV7-9 and J usage is TRBJ1-1; TRBD1 agrees at 7 bases. With 6 bases clipped from V and 4 bases from J, the junction kept 8 bases outside the gene matches. The CDR3 has 14 amino acids. Germline CDR1 and CDR2: SEHNR and FQNEAQ (reference sequence). CDR3 protein: CASRSGQTGTEAFF. The CDR3 DNA reads TGTGCCAGCAGATCGGGACAGACAGGCACTGAAGCTTTCTTT.

This chain uses TRBV9 with TRBJ1-2; D gene uncertain. Germline assignment: CDR1 SGDLS and CDR2 YYNGEE. This CDR3 has 16 amino acids. Trimming took off 0 bases at V and 0 bases at J, with 12 bases between the two ends. For the CDR3, the DNA is TGTGCCAGCAGCGTAGGTACAGTCCCTACTAACTATGGCTACACCTTC. The encoded protein is CASSVGTVPTNYGYTF.

Comments on this clonotype: This sequence may be a read error, since a much larger clone differs from it by one base. The genes are TRBV2 and TRBJ2-1; D is undetermined. Germline V gives CDR1 SNHLY, CDR2 FYNNEI. Trimming stripped 6 bases from V and 3 bases from J, with 9 bases between. This CDR3 comprises 13 residues. CDR3 residues: CASRRSCYNEQFF. CDR3 DNA: TGTGCCAGCAGGCGGAGCTGCTACAATGAGCAGTTCTTC. Filled out from reference TRBV2 and TRBJ2-1, the complete variable domain reads EPEVTQTPSHQVTQMGQEVILRCVPISNHLYFYWYRQILGQKVEFLVSFYNNEISEKSEIFDDQFSVERPDGSNFTLKIRSTKLEDSAMYFCASRRSCYNEQFFGPGTRLTVL.

This clonotype has ten or more counts. V usage is TRBV18 and J usage is TRBJ2-7, with 13 positions matching TRBD2. The trim removed 6 bases at V and 3 bases at J, leaving 5 bases unmatched. CDR1 KGHSH and CDR2 LQKENI come from the germline V gene. This CDR3 region has 15 residues. As DNA, the CDR3 is TGTGCCAGCTCCCAAGGGACTAGCGGGATCTACGAGCAGTACTTC. It is translated as CASSQGTSGIYEQYF.

This clonotype was recorded many times. The chain employs TRBV3-1 and TRBJ1-1; the D is unclear. The CDR3 loop spans 13 amino acids. Germline CDR1 reads LGHDT; CDR2 reads YNNKEL (reference sequence). Trimming shortened V by 6 bases and J by 2 bases, and 10 bases separated the two germline ends. The CDR3 nucleotides are TGTGCCAGCAGATCCGACATTAACACTGAAGCTTTCTTT. It is translated as CASRSDINTEAFF.

This clonotype was seen repeatedly, ten times or more. The chain has TRBV20-1 and TRBJ2-7; D gene ambiguous. Between the trimmed V and J ends, which lost 6 bases and 5 bases, there was a span of 20 bases. Per germline, CDR1 DFQATT and CDR2 SNEGSKA (reference sequence). This CDR3 comprises 14 residues. CDR3 DNA sequence: TGCAGTGCCCATTACGTGGGCGCGAGAGACGAGCAGTACTTC. Protein product: CSAHYVGARDEQYF.

This sequence joins TRBV20-1 and TRBJ2-7; no reliable D call. The V end was cut by 5 bases, the J end by 2 bases, with 10 bases between. Germline V gene data show CDR1 as DFQATT and CDR2 as SNEGSKA (reference sequence). This CDR3 region has 12 residues. The CDR3 nucleotides read TGCAGTGCTCAAACCGAGGCCTACGAGCAGTACTTC. It yields the protein CSAQTEAYEQYF.

This clonotype was seen more than once but under ten times. The chain joins TRBV27 to TRBJ1-5, with D unclear. The CDR3 consists of 13 residues. Germline-derived CDR1 and CDR2 are MNHEY and SMNVEV (reference sequence). Trimming shortened V by 5 bases and J by 6 bases, and 11 bases separated the two germline ends. The chain's CDR3 is CASSGRGVQPQHF. In DNA form, the CDR3 reads TGTGCCAGCAGTGGTCGAGGTGTTCAGCCCCAGCATTTT.

This clonotype was counted many times. The chain has TRBV14 and TRBJ2-3, with D possibly matching TRBD2 (6 bases). This CDR3 contains 16 residues. The germline V and J ends were trimmed by 4 bases and 0 bases, with 14 bases remaining between them. Looked up from germline, CDR1 is SGHDN and CDR2 is FVKESK. The CDR3, as DNA: TGTGCCAGCAGCCGAGATAGCGGAACTAGCACAGATACGCAGTATTTT. Translating gives CASSRDSGTSTDTQYF.

This clonotype was observed a handful of times. V is TRBV28 and J is TRBJ2-5; no definite D call. V shed 7 bases and J shed 5 bases, with 14 bases lying between them. Per the germline V gene, CDR1 is MDHEN and CDR2 is SYDVKM. The CDR3 sequence is 13 residues long. DNA of the CDR3: TGTGCCAGCACCCTTCCCTCAACTGAGACCCAGTACTTC. This gives the protein CASTLPSTETQYF.

This clonotype occurred many times. This chain links TRBV18 with TRBJ1-1; unclear D gene. The V gene lost 2 bases and the J gene lost 2 bases, with 12 bases spanning the gap. The CDR3 consists of 15 residues. Per germline, CDR1 KGHSH and CDR2 LQKENI. The CDR3 DNA reads TGTGCCAGCTCACCAAAGCGCTCAGGTAACACTGAAGCTTTCTTT. It translates to CASSPKRSGNTEAFF.

This clonotype was found many times. The chain recombines TRBV12-3 or TRBV12-4 with TRBJ2-7; D possibly corresponds to TRBD1 (6 bases). V lost 2 bases and J 2 bases, leaving 13 bases between the germline ends. The CDR3 consists of 15 residues. The chain's CDR3 is CASSLPGRGTYEQYF. The CDR3 nucleotides read TGTGCCAGCAGTTTACCCGGCAGGGGAACCTACGAGCAGTACTTC.

V and J are TRBV28 and TRBJ2-2, with 7 positions matching TRBD1. This CDR3 contains 14 residues. Germline CDR1 MDHEN, CDR2 SYDVKM. J gave up 7 bases and V 6 bases, and 8 bases lay outside the gene matches. The CDR3: CASRPTGHHGELFF. CDR3 sequence (DNA): TGTGCCAGCAGACCGACAGGGCATCACGGGGAGCTGTTTTTT.

The gene calls are TRBV11-2 and TRBJ1-5; the match to TRBD1 covers 7 bases. J gave up 5 bases and V 5 bases, and 9 bases lay outside the gene matches. The CDR3 length is 15 residues. Germline V lookup: CDR1 SGHAT, CDR2 FQNNGV. The CDR3 region has the DNA TGTGCCAGCAGCGTCCGAGAAGGACAGGATCAGCCCCAGCATTTT. Translation gives CASSVREGQDQPQHF. The variable domain in full, completed from reference TRBV11-2 and TRBJ1-5, reads EAGVAQSPRYKIIEKRQSVAFWCNPISGHATLYWYQQILGQGPKLLIQFQNNGVVDDSQLPKDRFSAERLKGVDSTLKIQPAKLEDSAVYLCASSVREGQDQPQHFGDGTRLSIL.

This clonotype was observed many times. The chain uses TRBV30 and TRBJ2-3; perhaps TRBD2 as D (6 bases). The CDR3 consists of 13 residues. The germline CDR1 and CDR2 sequences are GTSNPN and SVGIG (reference sequence). Trimming took 0 bases from V and 7 from J, leaving 11 bases between them. The CDR3 DNA reads TGTGCCTGGAGTGTAGACGGGAGATATACGCAGTATTTT. It specifies CAWSVDGRYTQYF.

For the CDR3, the DNA is TGCGCCAGCAGCGATTCCCCCCGACCCGGGGAGCTGTTTTTT. Its protein product is CASSDSPRPGELFF. V usage is TRBV4-3 and J usage is TRBJ2-2; D is uncertain. The V end was cut by 5 bases, the J end by 6 bases, with 13 bases between. From germline, CDR1 is LGHNA and CDR2 YSLEER. This CDR3 spans 14 amino acids.

CDR3 loop: CASSSRAFSYNEQFF. DNA for the CDR3: TGTGCCAGCAGTTCCAGGGCCTTCTCCTACAATGAGCAGTTCTTC. The chain is built from TRBV6-1 and TRBJ2-1; D may be TRBD1 (5 bases). V was pared by 5 bases and J by 0 bases, with 11 bases between. From germline, CDR1 is MNHNS and CDR2 SASEGT. The CDR3 is made up of 15 amino acids.

The CDR3 region is CSTLDRSSTDTQYF. Here the CDR3 DNA reads TGCAGCACACTGGACAGGAGTAGCACAGATACGCAGTATTTT. This sequence joins TRBV29-1 and TRBJ2-3, with 7 bases that match TRBD1. Germline V gene lookup returns CDR1 SQVTM and CDR2 ANQGSEA. Unmatched junction bases numbered 8, after V lost 8 bases and J lost 0 bases. This CDR3 spans 14 amino acids.

At least ten counts were recorded for this clonotype. The chain joins TRBV27 to TRBJ2-5, with D possibly being TRBD2 (5 bases). V gave up 8 bases and J gave up 7 bases, with 17 bases separating them. The CDR3 covers 13 residues. Germline V CDR1 and CDR2: MNHEY, SMNVEV (reference sequence). The CDR3 spells CASREPSLRTQYF. The CDR3, as DNA: TGTGCCAGCCGTGAGCCTAGCCTACGGACCCAGTACTTC.

J is TRBJ1-2 and V is TRBV6-1, with D maybe TRBD1 (5 bases). From germline, CDR1 is MNHNS and CDR2 SASEGT. CDR3 length equals 14 residues. Between the trimmed V and J ends, which lost 6 bases and 2 bases, there was a span of 13 bases. CDR3 amino acids: CASRRRGANYGYTF. The CDR3 DNA sequence: TGTGCCAGCAGACGCAGAGGGGCCAACTATGGCTACACCTTC.

This clonotype appeared many times. The genes are TRBV3-1 and TRBJ1-2; TRBD1 is a possible D gene (6 bases). The CDR3 spans 13 residues. Per germline, CDR1 LGHDT and CDR2 YNNKEL (reference sequence). With 8 bases removed from V and 11 bases from J, the gap between germline ends came to 21 bases. CDR3 sequence reads: CASGPDSHGWYTF. In nucleotides, the CDR3 is TGTGCCAGCGGCCCGGACAGCCATGGTTGGTACACCTTC.

This clonotype turned up a few times. The chain joins TRBV18 to TRBJ2-6; weak D call: TRBD2 (6 bases). Germline V gene sequence: CDR1 KGHSH, CDR2 LQKENI. Trimming removed 3 bases at V and 2 bases at J, with 11 bases between. The CDR3 extends over 16 amino acids. DNA for the CDR3: TGTGCCAGCTCACCCATCCGGGGGACTGGGGCCAACGTCCTGACTTTC. It translates to CASSPIRGTGANVLTF.

This clonotype was counted ten times or more. The chain is built from TRBV3-1 and TRBJ1-1; no reliable D call. Germline V gene data show CDR1 as LGHDT and CDR2 as YNNKEL (reference sequence). V gave up 1 base and J gave up 5 bases, with 14 bases separating them. The CDR3 contains 15 residues. The CDR3 sequence is CASSQGFGLGTEAFF. DNA of the CDR3: TGTGCCAGCAGCCAAGGGTTTGGCCTCGGGACTGAAGCTTTCTTT.

This clonotype was detected many times. The chain employs TRBV7-2 and TRBJ2-1; D ambiguous. Germline V gives CDR1 SGHTA, CDR2 FQGNSA. This CDR3 is built from 14 residues. V was cut by 1 base and J by 5 bases, with 9 bases left in between. The CDR3 DNA follows: TGTGCCAGCAGCTTAGTAGGTTTTAACAATGAGCAGTTCTTC. Its translation: CASSLVGFNNEQFF.